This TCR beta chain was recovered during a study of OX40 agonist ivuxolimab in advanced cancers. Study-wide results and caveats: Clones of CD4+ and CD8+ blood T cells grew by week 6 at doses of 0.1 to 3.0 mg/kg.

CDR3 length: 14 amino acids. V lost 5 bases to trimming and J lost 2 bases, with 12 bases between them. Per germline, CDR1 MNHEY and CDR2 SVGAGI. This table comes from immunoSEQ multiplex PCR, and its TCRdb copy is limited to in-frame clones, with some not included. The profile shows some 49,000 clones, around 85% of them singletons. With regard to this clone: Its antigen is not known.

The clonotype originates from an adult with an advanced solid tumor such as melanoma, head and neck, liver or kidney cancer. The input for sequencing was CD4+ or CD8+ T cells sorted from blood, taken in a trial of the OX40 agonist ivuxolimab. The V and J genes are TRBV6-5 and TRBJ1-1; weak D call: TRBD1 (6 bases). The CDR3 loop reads CASSPGTTNTEAFF. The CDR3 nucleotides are TGTGCCAGCAGTCCCGGGACAACAAACACTGAAGCTTTCTTT.